A selection of T cell receptor beta chains follows, all from one sample in a study of T cell repertoires in ileal Crohn's disease. TCRdb's table, derived via immunoSEQ multiplex PCR, lists solely in-frame clones and lacks some. The table includes fewer than 16,000 clones, roughly 80% detected once. What was sequenced was ileal tissue. Receptors originate from an adult with Crohn's disease. CDR3s include the opening cysteine and the closing phenylalanine or tryptophan. Fields, in order: D gene, V gene, J gene, clone size, CDR3 protein, CDR3 DNA. A D gene is named only where the DNA matches it firmly. The size entry is marked missing in some rows and otherwise reads once, few, many or a size class.

D gene: .
V gene: TRBV11-1
J gene: TRBJ1-2
clone size: .
CDR3 protein: CASSLAGANGYTF
CDR3 DNA: TGTGCCAGCAGCTTAGCGGGGGCGAATGGCTACACCTTC

D gene: .
V gene: TRBV6-1
J gene: TRBJ2-1
clone size: .
CDR3 protein: CASSFLGEYNEQFF
CDR3 DNA: TGTGCCAGCAGTTTCCTCGGAGAGTACAATGAGCAGTTCTTC

D gene: TRBD1
V gene: TRBV18
J gene: TRBJ1-5
clone size: .
CDR3 protein: CASSGTAGPQHF
CDR3 DNA: TGTGCCAGCTCAGGGACAGCCGGGCCCCAGCATTTT

D gene: .
V gene: TRBV25-1
J gene: TRBJ1-6
clone size: .
CDR3 protein: CASSESTGPSAYNSPLHF
CDR3 DNA: TGTGCCAGCAGTGAATCAACAGGGCCCAGCGCCTATAATTCGCCCCTCCACTTT

D gene: TRBD1
V gene: TRBV5-6
J gene: TRBJ2-6
clone size: .
CDR3 protein: CASSRGQGGSGANVLTF
CDR3 DNA: TGTGCCAGCAGCAGAGGACAGGGCGGCTCTGGGGCCAACGTCCTGACTTTC

D gene: .
V gene: TRBV18
J gene: TRBJ1-2
clone size: .
CDR3 protein: CASSPRRGESGYTF
CDR3 DNA: TGTGCCAGCTCACCTCGTCGGGGGGAGTCCGGCTACACCTTC

D gene: TRBD1
V gene: TRBV19
J gene: TRBJ2-3
clone size: .
CDR3 protein: CASSRRRDRGDTQYF
CDR3 DNA: TGTGCCAGTAGTCGACGTCGGGACAGGGGAGATACGCAGTATTTT

D gene: .
V gene: TRBV9
J gene: TRBJ2-4
clone size: .
CDR3 protein: CASSVAGSPKNIQYF
CDR3 DNA: TGTGCCAGCAGCGTAGCAGGTTCTCCCAAAAACATTCAGTACTTC

D gene: .
V gene: TRBV7-2
J gene: TRBJ2-4
clone size: .
CDR3 protein: CASSLAYRTELNIQYF
CDR3 DNA: TGTGCCAGCAGCTTAGCCTACAGGACCGAGTTGAACATTCAGTACTTC

D gene: TRBD1
V gene: TRBV27
J gene: TRBJ2-1
clone size: .
CDR3 protein: CASSLRDRGNEQFF
CDR3 DNA: TGTGCCAGCAGTCTCCGGGACAGGGGTAATGAGCAGTTCTTC

D gene: TRBD2
V gene: TRBV4-2
J gene: TRBJ2-2
clone size: once
CDR3 protein: CASSQLTSGNTGELFF
CDR3 DNA: TGTGCCAGCAGCCAGCTAACTAGCGGGAACACCGGGGAGCTGTTTTTT

D gene: TRBD2
V gene: TRBV29-1
J gene: TRBJ2-1
clone size: .
CDR3 protein: CSAPEGGLAGFGGEQFF
CDR3 DNA: TGCAGCGCCCCCGAGGGTGGACTAGCGGGTTTTGGGGGTGAGCAGTTCTTC

D gene: TRBD1
V gene: TRBV30
J gene: TRBJ1-5
clone size: .
CDR3 protein: CAWTGTGGNQPQHF
CDR3 DNA: TGTGCCTGGACCGGGACAGGGGGCAATCAGCCCCAGCATTTT

D gene: .
V gene: TRBV5-4
J gene: TRBJ2-6
clone size: .
CDR3 protein: CASSLGAITSSGANVLTF
CDR3 DNA: TGTGCCAGCAGCTTGGGGGCAATTACCAGCTCTGGGGCCAACGTCCTGACTTTC

D gene: .
V gene: TRBV30
J gene: TRBJ1-5
clone size: .
CDR3 protein: CAWGQTVSNQPQHF
CDR3 DNA: TGTGCCTGGGGGCAGACAGTTAGCAATCAGCCCCAGCATTTT

D gene: TRBD1
V gene: TRBV9
J gene: TRBJ1-6
clone size: .
CDR3 protein: CASSVGTGQSSYNSPLHF
CDR3 DNA: TGTGCCAGCAGCGTAGGGACAGGGCAAAGCTCCTATAATTCACCCCTCCACTTT

D gene: .
V gene: TRBV5-6
J gene: TRBJ1-1
clone size: .
CDR3 protein: CASSLLAGMNTEAFF
CDR3 DNA: TGTGCCAGCAGCTTGCTTGCAGGGATGAACACTGAAGCTTTCTTT

D gene: .
V gene: TRBV15
J gene: TRBJ1-5
clone size: .
CDR3 protein: CATSRGLVVGGQPQHF
CDR3 DNA: TGTGCCACCAGCAGAGGGCTTGTAGTTGGGGGGCAGCCCCAGCATTTT

D gene: .
V gene: TRBV28
J gene: TRBJ2-1
clone size: .
CDR3 protein: CASSLQGGEQFF
CDR3 DNA: TGTGCCAGCAGTTTACAGGGAGGTGAGCAGTTCTTC

D gene: TRBD1
V gene: TRBV28
J gene: TRBJ2-2
clone size: .
CDR3 protein: CASSSPLDRGSGGELFF
CDR3 DNA: TGTGCCAGCAGTTCGCCATTAGACAGGGGGTCGGGCGGGGAGCTGTTTTTT

D gene: TRBD2
V gene: TRBV6-5
J gene: TRBJ2-1
clone size: .
CDR3 protein: CASSRPGGAEQFF
CDR3 DNA: TGTGCCAGCAGTAGGCCCGGGGGGGCTGAGCAGTTCTTC

D gene: .
V gene: TRBV7-9
J gene: TRBJ2-5
clone size: .
CDR3 protein: CASTSRVQETQYF
CDR3 DNA: TGTGCCAGCACCTCGAGAGTCCAAGAGACCCAGTACTTC

D gene: .
V gene: TRBV10-1
J gene: TRBJ1-6
clone size: once
CDR3 protein: CASSRDNNSPLHF
CDR3 DNA: TGCGCCAGCAGCAGGGACAATAATTCACCCCTCCACTTT

D gene: .
V gene: TRBV29-1
J gene: TRBJ2-3
clone size: .
CDR3 protein: CSVREGGDTQYF
CDR3 DNA: TGCAGCGTTCGAGAGGGAGGAGATACGCAGTATTTT

D gene: TRBD2
V gene: TRBV5-1
J gene: TRBJ2-1
clone size: few
CDR3 protein: CASSLSPAGDGGNEQFF
CDR3 DNA: TGCGCCAGCAGCTTAAGCCCAGCGGGAGATGGTGGTAATGAGCAGTTCTTC

D gene: TRBD2
V gene: TRBV9
J gene: TRBJ2-4
clone size: .
CDR3 protein: CASSVGGGKNIQYF
CDR3 DNA: TGTGCCAGCAGCGTAGGCGGGGGAAAAAACATTCAGTACTTC

D gene: TRBD1
V gene: TRBV5-4
J gene: TRBJ1-1
clone size: .
CDR3 protein: CASSPPPRTGTNTETFF
CDR3 DNA: TGTGCCAGCAGCCCACCCCCAAGGACAGGGACGAACACTGAAACTTTCTTT

D gene: TRBD2
V gene: TRBV7-2
J gene: TRBJ2-3
clone size: .
CDR3 protein: CASSLAPSGGGLTDTQYF
CDR3 DNA: TGTGCCAGCAGCTTAGCTCCTAGCGGGGGGGGACTCACAGATACGCAGTATTTT

D gene: .
V gene: TRBV5-1
J gene: TRBJ2-1
clone size: once
CDR3 protein: CASSPGLGEQFF
CDR3 DNA: TGCGCCAGCAGCCCGGGACTGGGTGAGCAGTTCTTC

D gene: TRBD2
V gene: TRBV5-1
J gene: TRBJ2-3
clone size: .
CDR3 protein: CASSLLGRGGRSDTQYF
CDR3 DNA: TGCGCCAGCAGCTTGTTGGGGCGGGGGGGCAGGTCGGATACGCAGTATTTT